The rows below give T cell receptor beta chains drawn from one sample of a study of regulatory T cells in long-lasting Graves disease. In TCRdb, the multiplex PCR reads were re-called with MiXCR into one record per CDR3 protein. The sample carries some 420,000 distinct CDR3 sequences, less than 25% recorded once. This specimen consisted of peripheral blood mononuclear cells (PBMCs), obtained when the disease was refractory, from a patient treated with antithyroid drugs. The receptors derive from a female donor with Graves disease. The CDR3 runs from the conserved cysteine through the conserved F or W. Each record gives: CDR3 DNA, CDR3 protein, D gene, V gene, J gene, clone size. D genes are given only for firm matches. Expanded clones get a size class; other rows say once, few or many, or leave the size out.

CDR3 DNA: TGTGCCAGCAGTTACGGGTCCCGAGGGGACACTGAAGCTTTCTTT
CDR3 protein: CASSYGSRGDTEAFF
D gene: NA
V gene: TRBV6-5
J gene: TRBJ1-1
clone size: many

CDR3 DNA: TGTGCCACCAGCAGGGAAGAATCGTTCAAACAGTACTTC
CDR3 protein: CATSREESFKQYF
D gene: NA
V gene: TRBV15
J gene: TRBJ2-4
clone size: few

CDR3 DNA: TGTGCCAGCAGCATGACAGGGAATAGCAATCAGCCCCAGCATTTT
CDR3 protein: CASSMTGNSNQPQHF
D gene: TRBD1
V gene: TRBV7-9
J gene: TRBJ1-5
clone size: NA

CDR3 DNA: TGTGCCAGCAGCTTAGCGCGACTAGCGACCGGGGAGCTGTTTTTT
CDR3 protein: CASSLARLATGELFF
D gene: TRBD2
V gene: TRBV11-2
J gene: TRBJ2-2
clone size: NA

CDR3 DNA: TGTGCCAGCAGTACGGACTTGAACACTGAAGCTTTCTTT
CDR3 protein: CASSTDLNTEAFF
D gene: NA
V gene: TRBV6-2/TRBV6-3
J gene: TRBJ1-1
clone size: many

CDR3 DNA: TGTGCCAGCAGCCCCCCGACCGGAGGGGCCAACTACGAGCAGTACTTC
CDR3 protein: CASSPPTGGANYEQYF
D gene: NA
V gene: TRBV5-8
J gene: TRBJ2-7
clone size: few

CDR3 DNA: TGTGCCATCAGTCCCGCCGAGGTTGGGAACATTCAGTACTTC
CDR3 protein: CAISPAEVGNIQYF
D gene: NA
V gene: TRBV10-3
J gene: TRBJ2-4
clone size: few

CDR3 DNA: TGCGCCAGCAGCCACGGGGACAACCTTTATAACTATGGCTACACCTTC
CDR3 protein: CASSHGDNLYNYGYTF
D gene: NA
V gene: TRBV5-1
J gene: TRBJ1-2
clone size: NA

CDR3 DNA: TGTGCCAGCAGCTTAGAAGGGGTCTCCTATAATTCACCCCTCCACTTT
CDR3 protein: CASSLEGVSYNSPLHF
D gene: NA
V gene: TRBV7-2
J gene: TRBJ1-6
clone size: NA

CDR3 DNA: TGTGCCAGCAGCTTAACAGGGACAAATGCCGGGGAGCTGTTTTTT
CDR3 protein: CASSLTGTNAGELFF
D gene: NA
V gene: TRBV13
J gene: TRBJ2-2
clone size: NA

CDR3 DNA: TGTGCTAGTGTTCAGGGTGTGGTTGAAGCTTTCTTT
CDR3 protein: CASVQGVVEAFF
D gene: NA
V gene: TRBV12-5
J gene: TRBJ1-1
clone size: NA

CDR3 DNA: TGTGCCAGCAGTGGGCGGAGGGCTGAACTATCAGAAGCTTTCTTT
CDR3 protein: CASSGRRAELSEAFF
D gene: NA
V gene: TRBV6-1
J gene: TRBJ1-1
clone size: NA

CDR3 DNA: TGTGCCAGCAGCAAACTCAGACTTAGCATGAACACTGAAGCTTTCTTT
CDR3 protein: CASSKLRLSMNTEAFF
D gene: NA
V gene: TRBV6-1
J gene: TRBJ1-1
clone size: NA

CDR3 DNA: TGTGCCAGCGCACAGGTCGGGAACACTGAAGCTTTCTTT
CDR3 protein: CASAQVGNTEAFF
D gene: NA
V gene: TRBV9
J gene: TRBJ1-1
clone size: NA

CDR3 DNA: TGTGCCAGTAGTGTTATAGCGGGAACAACCTACGAGCAGTACTTC
CDR3 protein: CASSVIAGTTYEQYF
D gene: TRBD2
V gene: TRBV19
J gene: TRBJ2-7
clone size: NA

CDR3 DNA: TGTGCCAGCAGTGAACCCGGGAGAAAGAGTGAGCAGTACTTC
CDR3 protein: CASSEPGRKSEQYF
D gene: NA
V gene: TRBV2
J gene: TRBJ2-7
clone size: many

CDR3 DNA: TGTGCCAGCAGCCCCTCCGAGGGAGGCACAGATACGCAGTATTTT
CDR3 protein: CASSPSEGGTDTQYF
D gene: NA
V gene: TRBV11-2
J gene: TRBJ2-3
clone size: NA

CDR3 DNA: TGTGCCAGCAGCTTGATGGAGACAGGGAGCCAGCCCCAGCATTTT
CDR3 protein: CASSLMETGSQPQHF
D gene: TRBD1
V gene: TRBV7-6
J gene: TRBJ1-5
clone size: NA

CDR3 DNA: TGCGGTGCTAGAGATACGACAGACTATGGCTACACCTTC
CDR3 protein: CGARDTTDYGYTF
D gene: NA
V gene: TRBV20-1
J gene: TRBJ1-2
clone size: NA

CDR3 DNA: TGTGCCAGCAGTGCCTGGACACATCCTAACACCGGGGAGCTGTTTTTT
CDR3 protein: CASSAWTHPNTGELFF
D gene: NA
V gene: TRBV12-3/TRBV12-4
J gene: TRBJ2-2
clone size: many

CDR3 DNA: TGTGCCAGCAGCCAAGAACTAACGTTGACAGGCGTCTATGGCTACACCTTC
CDR3 protein: CASSQELTLTGVYGYTF
D gene: NA
V gene: TRBV9
J gene: TRBJ1-2
clone size: few

CDR3 DNA: TGTGCCAGCACCGTATTCGCGGGGACCGGGGAGCTGTTTTTT
CDR3 protein: CASTVFAGTGELFF
D gene: NA
V gene: TRBV7-9
J gene: TRBJ2-2
clone size: few

CDR3 DNA: TGTGCCAGCAGCTTAGATCTAGGAGTGAATGAGCAGTTCTTC
CDR3 protein: CASSLDLGVNEQFF
D gene: NA
V gene: TRBV11-3
J gene: TRBJ2-1
clone size: NA

CDR3 DNA: TGTGCCAGCAGTCCACGTAGTGTAGGGGCCTACTCTGAAGCTTTCTTT
CDR3 protein: CASSPRSVGAYSEAFF
D gene: NA
V gene: TRBV12-3/TRBV12-4
J gene: TRBJ1-1
clone size: many

CDR3 DNA: TGTGCCAGCAGTGAACGGCAGACTAACACTGAAGCTTTCTTT
CDR3 protein: CASSERQTNTEAFF
D gene: NA
V gene: TRBV6-1
J gene: TRBJ1-1
clone size: many

CDR3 DNA: TGCGCCAGCAGCTTGGGTGAGGCCTCCTATGGCTACACCTTC
CDR3 protein: CASSLGEASYGYTF
D gene: NA
V gene: TRBV5-1
J gene: TRBJ1-2
clone size: few

CDR3 DNA: TGTGCCAGCAGTTTCTTGTCCCGCCGATTCTATGGCTACACCTTC
CDR3 protein: CASSFLSRRFYGYTF
D gene: NA
V gene: TRBV28
J gene: TRBJ1-2
clone size: many